The rows below give T cell receptor beta chains drawn from one sample of a study of a mutant IDH1 vaccine in newly diagnosed glioma. The antigens these receptors bind are not known. Profiled with immunoSEQ multiplex PCR; TCRdb holds only in-frame clones, not every one. Of about 64,000 clones in the sample, about 85% are singletons; the top ten hold over 4%. The input for sequencing was PBMCs, taken from a glioma patient whose treatment included an IDH1 peptide vaccine. These receptors all stem from a man in his thirties or forties with glioma. Each CDR3 is given with its conserved first and last residue. The D gene is left open where the match is weak. Rows may omit the clone size; those that give it use once, few, many or a size class.

clone size: .; D gene: TRBD2; J gene: TRBJ2-3; V gene: TRBV7-9; CDR3 DNA: TGTGCCAGCAGCCCTATTACTAGCGGGGGGGGCACAGATACGCAGTATTTT; CDR3 protein: CASSPITSGGGTDTQYF
clone size: .; D gene: .; J gene: TRBJ1-1; V gene: TRBV30; CDR3 DNA: TGTGCCCGCCACAAGGAGGGCACTGAAGCTTTCTTT; CDR3 protein: CARHKEGTEAFF
clone size: .; D gene: .; J gene: TRBJ2-2; V gene: TRBV5-1; CDR3 DNA: TGCGCCAGCAGCTCCCCCCTCCGGACACAGATAAACACCGGGGAGCTGTTTTTT; CDR3 protein: CASSSPLRTQINTGELFF
clone size: .; D gene: .; J gene: TRBJ1-1; V gene: TRBV7-9; CDR3 DNA: TGTGCCAGCAGCTGGGGCAGGGGCTCGAACACTGAAGCTTTCTTT; CDR3 protein: CASSWGRGSNTEAFF
clone size: once; D gene: .; J gene: TRBJ2-6; V gene: TRBV15; CDR3 DNA: TGTGCCACCGCCGGCTCTGGGGCCAACGTCCTGACTTTC; CDR3 protein: CATAGSGANVLTF
clone size: once; D gene: .; J gene: TRBJ1-3; V gene: TRBV25-1; CDR3 DNA: TGTGCCAGCAGTAAAGGGACCGGCTCTGGAAACACCATATATTTT; CDR3 protein: CASSKGTGSGNTIYF
clone size: .; D gene: TRBD1; J gene: TRBJ1-1; V gene: TRBV11-2; CDR3 DNA: TGTGCCAGCACCGACAGGGAGAGGAGTCGGACTGAAGCTTTCTTT; CDR3 protein: CASTDRERSRTEAFF
clone size: .; D gene: TRBD1; J gene: TRBJ1-1; V gene: TRBV6-5; CDR3 DNA: TGTGCCAGCAGGAGGGACAGGAACACTGAAGCTTTCTTT; CDR3 protein: CASRRDRNTEAFF
clone size: .; D gene: .; J gene: TRBJ1-1; V gene: TRBV5-1; CDR3 DNA: TGCGCCAGCAGTAGTGGGGGGCTCGACACTGAAGCTTTCTTT; CDR3 protein: CASSSGGLDTEAFF
clone size: .; D gene: .; J gene: TRBJ1-1; V gene: TRBV27; CDR3 DNA: TGTGCCAGCAGTTCCCGCGATCCGGGACAGAACACTGAAGCTTTCTTT; CDR3 protein: CASSSRDPGQNTEAFF
clone size: .; D gene: .; J gene: TRBJ1-6; V gene: TRBV27; CDR3 DNA: TGTGCCAGCAGTTTAGTGGGGAGCTCACCCCTCCACTTT; CDR3 protein: CASSLVGSSPLHF
clone size: .; D gene: .; J gene: TRBJ2-7; V gene: TRBV19; CDR3 DNA: TGTGCCAGTAGTATTGCATCTAACTACGAGCAGTACTTC; CDR3 protein: CASSIASNYEQYF
clone size: .; D gene: .; J gene: TRBJ1-5; V gene: TRBV5-8; CDR3 DNA: TGTGCCAGCAGCTACCAGAATCAGCCCCAGCATTTT; CDR3 protein: CASSYQNQPQHF
clone size: .; D gene: .; J gene: TRBJ2-1; V gene: TRBV15; CDR3 DNA: TGTGCCACCAGCAACATAGGTTGGGACCCGAAAAATGAGCAGTTCTTC; CDR3 protein: CATSNIGWDPKNEQFF
clone size: .; D gene: TRBD1; J gene: TRBJ1-6; V gene: TRBV4-1; CDR3 DNA: TGCGCCAGCAGCCAAGGACAGGGTAACTATAATTCACCCCTCCACTTT; CDR3 protein: CASSQGQGNYNSPLHF
clone size: .; D gene: TRBD2; J gene: TRBJ2-3; V gene: TRBV11-3; CDR3 DNA: TGTGCCAGCAGCTTAGAGGGGGGGGTCACAGATACGCAGTATTTT; CDR3 protein: CASSLEGGVTDTQYF
clone size: .; D gene: .; J gene: TRBJ1-4; V gene: TRBV6-6; CDR3 DNA: TGTGCCAGCAGTTACTCAAGGGAAAAACTGTTTTTT; CDR3 protein: CASSYSREKLFF
clone size: .; D gene: .; J gene: TRBJ2-2; V gene: TRBV9; CDR3 DNA: TGTGCCAGCAGCGTAGAGGGGACCGGGGAGCTGTTTTTT; CDR3 protein: CASSVEGTGELFF
clone size: .; D gene: .; J gene: TRBJ1-1; V gene: TRBV9; CDR3 DNA: TGTGCCAGCAGCGAAGGGGCGGCTGAAGCTTTCTTT; CDR3 protein: CASSEGAAEAFF
clone size: once; D gene: .; J gene: TRBJ2-3; V gene: TRBV15; CDR3 DNA: TGTGCCACCAGCAGGGCCAGTGGGGCGGATACGCAGTATTTT; CDR3 protein: CATSRASGADTQYF
clone size: .; D gene: .; J gene: TRBJ2-7; V gene: TRBV25-1; CDR3 DNA: TGTGCCAGCAGTGCCCCGGGGCCTCTATCCTACGAGCAGTACTTC; CDR3 protein: CASSAPGPLSYEQYF
clone size: .; D gene: .; J gene: TRBJ2-7; V gene: TRBV7-2; CDR3 DNA: TGTGCCAGCAGCTTACATTCGGGTGGGTCCTACGAGCAGTACTTC; CDR3 protein: CASSLHSGGSYEQYF
clone size: .; D gene: .; J gene: TRBJ2-1; V gene: TRBV6-1; CDR3 DNA: TGTGCCAGCAGGCTGGTCAATGAGCAGTTCTTC; CDR3 protein: CASRLVNEQFF
clone size: .; D gene: .; J gene: TRBJ1-1; V gene: TRBV5-1; CDR3 DNA: TGCGCCAGCAGCCCCGGGGGCACAGGGATGAACACTGAAGCTTTCTTT; CDR3 protein: CASSPGGTGMNTEAFF
clone size: .; D gene: .; J gene: TRBJ2-5; V gene: TRBV5-1; CDR3 DNA: TGCGCCAGCAGCTTTAGGGGTAATCAAGAGACCCAGTACTTC; CDR3 protein: CASSFRGNQETQYF
clone size: .; D gene: .; J gene: TRBJ2-1; V gene: TRBV5-1; CDR3 DNA: TGCGCCAGCAGCTTGGGGGCTCTCTCAAGGGTCAATGAGCAGTTCTTC; CDR3 protein: CASSLGALSRVNEQFF
clone size: once; D gene: TRBD1; J gene: TRBJ2-1; V gene: TRBV5-1; CDR3 DNA: TGCGCCAGCAGCTTGGCGGCGACAGGGCGCATAAATGAGCAGTTCTTC; CDR3 protein: CASSLAATGRINEQFF
clone size: .; D gene: .; J gene: TRBJ2-7; V gene: TRBV4-1; CDR3 DNA: TGCGCCAGCAGCCAAGGTTTCCCATTGCGGGGTAACTCCTACGAGCAGTACTTC; CDR3 protein: CASSQGFPLRGNSYEQYF
clone size: once; D gene: TRBD1; J gene: TRBJ1-1; V gene: TRBV18; CDR3 DNA: TGTGCCAGCTCACCAGCAGGGGGATCGAACACTGAAGCTTTCTTT; CDR3 protein: CASSPAGGSNTEAFF
clone size: few; D gene: .; J gene: TRBJ1-1; V gene: TRBV11-3; CDR3 DNA: TGTGCCAGCAGCTGGGGCAGCTACACTGAAGCTTTCTTT; CDR3 protein: CASSWGSYTEAFF
clone size: .; D gene: .; J gene: TRBJ1-2; V gene: TRBV28; CDR3 DNA: TGTGCCAGCAGTTTCTTAAGTCGAGGGTACTATGGCTACACCTTC; CDR3 protein: CASSFLSRGYYGYTF
clone size: .; D gene: .; J gene: TRBJ2-1; V gene: TRBV28; CDR3 DNA: TGTGCCAGCAGTCGCGCCAAGGTTTTAGGGAGCCCGGATGAGCAGTTCTTC; CDR3 protein: CASSRAKVLGSPDEQFF
clone size: .; D gene: TRBD1; J gene: TRBJ1-2; V gene: TRBV12-5; CDR3 DNA: TGTGCTAGTGGTTTGGTACAGGGGGGAGTTAACTATGGCTACACCTTC; CDR3 protein: CASGLVQGGVNYGYTF
clone size: .; D gene: .; J gene: TRBJ1-1; V gene: TRBV6-5; CDR3 DNA: TGTGCCAGCAATACAGGGCGGGGCGGCACTGAAGCTTTCTTT; CDR3 protein: CASNTGRGGTEAFF
clone size: .; D gene: .; J gene: TRBJ1-4; V gene: TRBV6-6; CDR3 DNA: TGTGCCAGCAGTTACCAAGGCAGGGGAAATGAAAAACTGTTTTTT; CDR3 protein: CASSYQGRGNEKLFF
clone size: .; D gene: .; J gene: TRBJ2-7; V gene: TRBV5-1; CDR3 DNA: TGCGCCAGCAGCTTGGTCCCAGGGGCTTACGAGCAGTACTTC; CDR3 protein: CASSLVPGAYEQYF
clone size: .; D gene: TRBD2; J gene: TRBJ2-2; V gene: TRBV7-9; CDR3 DNA: TGTGCCAGCAGCTTTTCGGGGGGTACCGGGGAGCTGTTTTTT; CDR3 protein: CASSFSGGTGELFF
clone size: .; D gene: .; J gene: TRBJ1-1; V gene: TRBV7-2; CDR3 DNA: TGTGCCAGCAGCTTAGGTCAGGGGATGTCGGCTTTCTTT; CDR3 protein: CASSLGQGMSAFF
clone size: .; D gene: TRBD1; J gene: TRBJ2-7; V gene: TRBV14; CDR3 DNA: TGTGCCAGCAGCCAAAGGACAGGGGGCAGTCATGGGCAGTACTTC; CDR3 protein: CASSQRTGGSHGQYF
clone size: .; D gene: .; J gene: TRBJ2-1; V gene: TRBV6-5; CDR3 DNA: TGTGCCAGCCGGGAGGGGGCCTGGGCCAATGAGCAGTTCTTC; CDR3 protein: CASREGAWANEQFF
clone size: .; D gene: .; J gene: TRBJ2-3; V gene: TRBV19; CDR3 DNA: TGTGCCAGTAGTATAGATCGAATAGCGGCCACAGATACGCAGTATTTT; CDR3 protein: CASSIDRIAATDTQYF
clone size: .; D gene: .; J gene: TRBJ1-2; V gene: TRBV7-6; CDR3 DNA: TGTGCCAGCAGCTTAGCGGCCAGGGGAACAGGGCCTTATGGCTACACCTTC; CDR3 protein: CASSLAARGTGPYGYTF
clone size: .; D gene: .; J gene: TRBJ1-1; V gene: TRBV7-9; CDR3 DNA: TGTGCCAGCACCTCCTTCAGGGGCACTGAAGCTTTCTTT; CDR3 protein: CASTSFRGTEAFF
clone size: .; D gene: .; J gene: TRBJ2-6; V gene: TRBV2; CDR3 DNA: TGTGCCAGCAGTGAAGAAGGGGGAATTAGGGCCAACGTCCTGACTTTC; CDR3 protein: CASSEEGGIRANVLTF
clone size: .; D gene: .; J gene: TRBJ2-5; V gene: TRBV7-2; CDR3 DNA: TGTGCCAGCGCTGGAGGCGGGGATTGGAAGACCCAGTACTTC; CDR3 protein: CASAGGGDWKTQYF
clone size: few; D gene: .; J gene: TRBJ1-2; V gene: TRBV30; CDR3 DNA: TGTGCCTGGAGTCCCGCGAACTATGGCTACACCTTC; CDR3 protein: CAWSPANYGYTF
clone size: once; D gene: .; J gene: TRBJ2-7; V gene: TRBV6-1; CDR3 DNA: TGTGCCAGCAGGAAGGATTGGGGGCAGTACTTC; CDR3 protein: CASRKDWGQYF
clone size: .; D gene: TRBD1; J gene: TRBJ1-1; V gene: TRBV10-3; CDR3 DNA: TGTGCCAGCATAGAGACAGGGTTCGCTGAAGCTTTCTTT; CDR3 protein: CASIETGFAEAFF